The 21 T cell receptor beta chains listed next were all sequenced from one sample in a study of human T cells and chemical hapten exposure. TCRdb processed the RACE reads anew with MiXCR; each CDR3 protein has one entry. The data contain under 300,000 distinct CDR3 sequences, over 8% of them singletons. The time point was: pre-sensitization, week 0. Described treatment: therapeutic diphenylcyclopropenone sensitization with weekly scalp DPC. The material was whole blood, obtained in connection with sensitization to the hapten diphenylcyclopropenone (DPC). Every receptor here comes from a woman in her 40s with alopecia areata. Some clones in this sample may be carry-over from other donors' samples.

This chain connects TRBV12-3 or TRBV12-4 to TRBJ2-1, with 14 nucleotides matching TRBD2. V shed 6 bases, J shed 3 bases, and the junction held 7 bases outside the gene matches. CDR3 length: 17 amino acids. The CDR3 coding sequence is TGTGCCAGCAGCGGGACTAGCGGGAGTTTAGTCTACAATGAGCAGTTCTTC. This sequence encodes CASSGTSGSLVYNEQFF.

This clonotype was seen many times. The rearrangement joins TRBV10-3 to TRBJ1-1; D gene uncertain. Trimming took off 3 bases at V and 1 base at J, with 3 bases between the two ends. Germline V gene data show CDR1 as ENHRY and CDR2 as SYGVKD. This CDR3 has 12 amino acids. As DNA, the CDR3 is TGTGCCATCAGTGATTCGAACACTGAAGCTTTCTTT. This encodes CAISDSNTEAFF.

This clonotype has just a few counts. The rearrangement uses TRBV12-3 or TRBV12-4 and TRBJ1-4; TRBD1 agrees at 9 bases. The trim removed 7 bases at V and 8 bases at J, leaving 8 bases unmatched. This CDR3 is 14 amino acids long. The CDR3 region has the DNA TGTGCCAGCACCTACAGGGGGCTTAGGGAAAAACTGTTTTTT. Its protein is CASTYRGLREKLFF.

This clonotype appeared a few times. This chain uses TRBV23-1 with TRBJ1-5; tentatively, D is TRBD1 (5 bases). TRBV23-1 is assigned to the ORF class and has an uncertain function. The CDR3 covers 16 residues. Trimming left V 2 bases short and J 7 bases short, with 18 bases between. CDR3 nucleotide sequence: TGCGCCAGCAGTCAAATTCTTCAGGGCCTGGGACAGCCCCAGCATTTT. Translating gives CASSQILQGLGQPQHF.

This clonotype was observed a few times. The V and J genes are TRBV12-3 or TRBV12-4 and TRBJ2-1; 7 bases match TRBD2. The V segment lost 5 bases and the J segment 3 bases; nucleotides outside the gene matches: 16. This CDR3 region has 18 residues. CDR3 residues: CASSHPSRGGQRYNEQFF. The CDR3, as DNA: TGTGCCAGCAGTCATCCATCTCGCGGGGGTCAACGCTACAATGAGCAGTTCTTC.

This clonotype was seen only a few times. This chain joins TRBV7-3 and TRBJ2-3, with D possibly matching TRBD1 (5 bases). CDR1 SGHTA and CDR2 FQGTGA come from the germline V gene. V lost 5 bases, J lost 2 bases, and 23 bases lay in between. The CDR3 extends over 18 amino acids. The CDR3 protein is CASSPRPQAGLNTDTQYF. As DNA, the CDR3 is TGTGCCAGCAGCCCTCGCCCGCAAGCAGGGCTTAACACAGATACGCAGTATTTT.

There are a few counts of this clonotype. The J gene is TRBJ2-3, the V gene TRBV7-9; no definite D call. This CDR3 is 13 amino acids long. The germline gives CDR1 SEHNR, CDR2 FQNEAQ (reference sequence). V dropped 3 bases and J dropped 2 bases, with 6 bases sitting between them. Here the CDR3 DNA reads TGTGCCAGCAGCTTCCTAGACACAGATACGCAGTATTTT. Translated, it gives CASSFLDTDTQYF.

V and J are TRBV15 and TRBJ1-1, with TRBD1 matching 7 bases. J was trimmed by 8 bases and V by 4 bases; bases with no gene match: 7. CDR1 LNHNV and CDR2 YYDKDF come from the germline V gene (reference sequence). CDR3 length: 13 amino acids. CDR3: CATSTEVGGEAFF. CDR3 DNA: TGTGCCACCAGCACCGAGGTAGGGGGCGAAGCTTTCTTT.

The chain couples TRBV28 to TRBJ1-1, with 11 bases matching TRBD1. CDR1 is MDHEN and CDR2 is SYDVKM in the germline V gene. The CDR3 is 15 amino acids. The V gene end was trimmed by 7 bases and the J gene end by 4 bases; junction bases not matched to a gene: 8. Written as DNA, the CDR3 is TGTGCCAGCATCACAGCGGGGACAGGGGGCACTGAAGCTTTCTTT. Translating gives CASITAGTGGTEAFF.

This clonotype has only a few counts. The chain uses TRBV29-1 and TRBJ2-3, with TRBD1 matching 8 bases. From germline, CDR1 is SQVTM and CDR2 ANQGSEA. The V segment lost 7 bases and the J segment 4 bases; nucleotides outside the gene matches: 4. The CDR3 is 12 residues long. Here the CDR3 DNA reads TGCAGCGGAGACAGGGGCGCAGATACGCAGTATTTT. This sequence encodes CSGDRGADTQYF.

V and J are TRBV28 and TRBJ1-1, with no clear D. Germline lookup yields CDR1 MDHEN and CDR2 SYDVKM. The V end lost 8 bases, the J end lost 1 base, and 14 bases lay between the germline ends. The CDR3 length is 14 residues. The CDR3 bases are TGTGCCAGCTCCTCCTTGTATAGGAACACTGAAGCTTTCTTT. Translating gives CASSSLYRNTEAFF. Full variable domain (rest looked up from reference TRBV28 and TRBJ1-1): DVKVTQSSRYLVKRTGEKVFLECVQDMDHENMFWYRQDPGLGLRLIYFSYDVKMKEKGDIPEGYSVSREKKERFSLILESASTNQTSMYLCASSSLYRNTEAFFGQGTRLTVV.

The chain has TRBV6-4 and TRBJ2-3; 8 bases align to TRBD1. The CDR3 sequence is 15 residues long. V was clipped by 4 bases and J by 3 bases; unmatched bases: 6. In germline, CDR1 is MRHNA, CDR2 SNTAGT. The CDR3 reads CASSVGQGATDTQYF. CDR3 coding DNA: TGTGCCAGCAGTGTCGGGCAGGGGGCGACAGATACGCAGTATTTT.

This clonotype was observed a few times. This CDR3 is CASSESAGGYEQYF. DNA for the CDR3: TGTGCCAGCAGTGAATCTGCAGGGGGCTACGAGCAGTACTTC. The J gene is TRBJ2-7, the V gene TRBV25-1; 7 bases are a match to TRBD1. The CDR3 runs 14 residues. Germline CDR1 and CDR2: MGHDK and SYGVNS. V was pared by 1 base and J by 3 bases, with 3 bases of the junction left unmatched.

This clonotype was seen ten or more times. The chain couples TRBV28 to TRBJ2-2; D not certain. There are 10 residues in the CDR3. Per germline, CDR1 MDHEN and CDR2 SYDVKM. V lost 5 bases and J lost 7, with 2 bases in between. The CDR3 region is CASSGGELFF. The CDR3 bases are TGTGCCAGCAGTGGCGGGGAGCTGTTTTTT.

This chain connects TRBV9 to TRBJ2-5; D is uncertain. Between the trimmed V and J ends, which lost 2 bases and 2 bases, there was a span of 10 bases. The CDR3 has 14 amino acids. Germline values: CDR1 SGDLS, CDR2 YYNGEE. CDR3 protein: CASSVRANQETQYF. The CDR3 bases are TGTGCCAGCAGCGTCCGGGCCAATCAAGAGACCCAGTACTTC.

Concerning this clonotype itself: A much larger clone lies a single base off, so this may be a read error. The genes are TRBV5-6 and TRBJ2-7; D remains unclear. Looked up from germline, CDR1 is SGHDT and CDR2 is YYEEEE. CDR3 length: 14 residues. The CDR3 DNA sequence: TGTGTCAGCAGCCCCCTTTTGCCCCTCGGCGAGCAGTACTTC. Translating it yields CVSSPLLPLGEQYF.

V and J are TRBV28 and TRBJ1-1; TRBD1 might be the D (5 bases). Trimming pared 4 bases from V and 3 bases from J, leaving 15 bases between. This CDR3 has 15 amino acids. Germline V CDR1 and CDR2: MDHEN, SYDVKM. CDR3 protein: CASSSEGRVYTEAFF. DNA for the CDR3: TGTGCCAGCAGTTCCGAGGGGAGGGTGTACACTGAAGCTTTCTTT.

This clonotype was detected ten times or more. V gene TRBV19 combines with J gene TRBJ2-1; TRBD2 matches 14 bases. CDR3 length: 15 amino acids. Germline lookup yields CDR1 LNHDA and CDR2 SQIVND (reference sequence). V shed 5 bases, J shed 4 bases, and the junction held 1 base outside the gene matches. In DNA, the CDR3 is TGTGCCAGTAGTCGACTAGCGGGAGGGTACAATGAGCAGTTCTTC. Its protein is CASSRLAGGYNEQFF.

This chain joins TRBV20-1 and TRBJ2-2, with 11 bases identical to TRBD2. Germline CDR1 DFQATT, CDR2 SNEGSKA (reference sequence). CDR3 length equals 17 residues. The V gene end was trimmed by 3 bases and the J gene end by 1 base; junction bases not matched to a gene: 7. The CDR3 reads CSASRLGTSGNTGELFF. CDR3 DNA: TGCAGTGCTAGTAGGCTTGGGACTAGCGGGAACACCGGGGAGCTGTTTTTT.

V and J are TRBV6-5 and TRBJ1-2; D call uncertain. CDR3 length: 15 residues. V was pared by 3 bases and J by 2 bases, with 13 bases between. The germline CDR1 and CDR2 sequences are MNHEY and SVGAGI. The CDR3 reads CASSYGGRFNYGYTF. The CDR3 bases are TGTGCCAGCAGTTATGGTGGCAGGTTCAACTATGGCTACACCTTC.

The V gene is TRBV9, the J gene TRBJ2-5; D is possibly TRBD1 (6 bases). CDR1 is SGDLS, CDR2 YYNGEE, per germline. The CDR3 contains 14 residues. Deletions cut 4 bases from V and 0 bases from J, with 10 bases between. DNA for the CDR3: TGTGCCAGCAGCCTAAGGGGGTACCAAGAGACCCAGTACTTC. The encoded protein is CASSLRGYQETQYF.